This record concerns one T cell receptor beta chain sequence. This clone was observed a single time. Its antigen specificity is not known. No clone much larger than this one lies a single base away; base qualities are absent. The data were obtained in a study of long-term antiretroviral therapy in people with HIV (dated by TCRdb to between 2022 and 2023). Context from the whole study: The earliest samples were collected roughly a decade before the 2015 WHO recommendation for immediate ART, at a time when ART was usually postponed until CD4 counts fell. A retrospective serial study tested whether changes in peripheral blood TRB repertoire composition and diversity were associated with ART initiation and durable HIV suppression. A total of under 250 cryopreserved PBMC samples were contributed to the cohort by 30 adults with confirmed HIV infection, with samples collected serially over a mean of approximately six years (range 1-12). Of the roughly 30 participants with HIV, 10 to 11 were female. Test extractions of a monoclonal T-cell line alongside approximately 36 polyclonal samples showed no cross-contamination during QIAcube processing. Results the study describes overall, beyond this receptor: Expanded TRB clones identified before ART initiation dominated the repertoire across all time points, though the dominance fluctuated and decreased in many PLHIV after ART. Inferences about post-ART repertoire changes were limited because no data were available on ART adherence, viral resistance or therapy changes. Starting ART was linked to a significant rise in TRB diversity, yet even after long-term ART the diversity remained significantly lower than in transplant donor controls. Since PBMC availability was limited, sequencing covered only the TCR beta chain, with no alpha chain pairing. The samples span the years 2004 to 2017, and the ART regimens used at that time may not be as effective as current regimens. Unsorted PBMC were profiled instead of sorted CD4+ and CD8+ T cells because pre-ART samples had limited cell numbers. HIV repertoires had narrower CDR3 length ranges than controls, and the network structure suggested an antigen-experienced repertoire that shifted only slightly toward naive after ART.

The immunoSEQ hsTCRB v3.0 assay was used at survey level resolution for TRB variable region sequencing. The target sequencing depth for TRB was 40,000-50,000 T-cell genomes per sample. An Illumina MiSeq with a v3 150-cycle kit was used to sequence the pooled TRB libraries. Concerning the study's data processing: Repertoire analysis ran in R within a reproducible Nextflow workflow covering QC, data transformation and analysis. Custom analyses were implemented in LymphoSeq2, an R package for AIRR-Seq data exploration. A handful of samples that yielded fewer than 5000 total TRB sequences were excluded, so that about 200 HIV repertoires were analyzed. Among the 188 retained HIV repertoires, 55 to 60 were collected before ART initiation and fewer than 150 were collected after ART initiation. Repertoires were downsampled to 5000 TRB nucleotide sequences, and summary statistics were averaged over 100 downsampling iterations. Only TRB sequences with CDR3 regions of at least seven amino acids were retained for analysis. Diversity was measured with a Shannon entropy-derived clonality score and the Gini coefficient. In the repertoire networks, any two of the top 5000 CDR3 amino acid sequences were connected whenever the two sequences differed by an edit distance of one. GLIPH2 predicted antigen specificity groups and MHC restriction for TRB CDR3 amino acid sequences. CDR3 amino acid sequences were matched against VDJdb and McPAS-TCR to flag known CMV, EBV, HIV or tissue antigen associations. Pre-ART, post-ART and control groups were compared with Wilcoxon signed-rank tests and Holm-Bonferroni correction. TCRdb retrieved this table from immuneACCESS and kept in-frame rearrangements only. Not all clones are present; in checked studies, unresolved V genes account for under half, and no reason is known for the remainder. V and J calls and clone size are copied from that table; D and trimming were computed from the DNA. This sample lists fewer than 25,000 clones; 90% to 95% were detected once. Of the sample, 2% to 2.5% is held by the ten largest clones.

From the germline V gene, CDR1 is MNHEY and CDR2 is SVGAGI. The CDR3, cysteine through phenylalanine, is 13 amino acids long. Only CDR3 DNA remains: 39 bases, in frame from the first base. The trim is 2 bases for V and 4 bases for J, with a gap of 7 bases between the germline ends. To be included, a participant needed at least one PBMC sample from before ART initiation plus at least two post-ART samples. All participants with HIV were treated in the United States of America. Before DNA extraction, cryopreserved samples of roughly 0.9-11 million PBMC were thawed and then washed. At the time of the earliest PBMC sample for each participant with HIV, ages ranged from roughly 23 to 60 years. PBMC samples were contributed by each participant from 1-4 timepoints before ART initiation and 2-8 timepoints after ART initiation, with a median of 7 samples. For every participant, serial HIV viral load, CD4+ T-cell count, ART history and demographic data were obtained. Genomic DNA was extracted from unsorted PBMC with a Qiagen kit on a QIAcube, processed in batches of 12 samples.

The sequence derives from a woman between 50 and 59 years old with HIV. The chain was built from TRBV6-5 and TRBJ2-3; the D segment cannot be called with confidence. Sequenced material: unsorted PBMCs, taken roughly 5.1 years after starting antiretroviral therapy. The bases are TGTGCCAGCAGTTACGGGGTCGCAGATACGCAGTATTTT. Its protein is CASSYGVADTQYF.